One TCR beta chain is described in this entry. What it binds is unknown. Amplification from RNA transcripts yielded the TCR beta CDR3 regions. After a first-round RT-PCR with HTBI primers, a second-round multiplex PCR was run. TCRdb analysed the multiplex PCR reads with MiXCR anew, one entry per CDR3 protein. Of 660,000 or so distinct CDR3 sequences listed, roughly two fifths are singletons. This entry is derived from a study of Graves' ophthalmopathy and Graves' hyperthyroidism. Findings and limits, study-wide: Sensitivity of about 67% and specificity of roughly 72% were achieved by the model that predicted ophthalmopathy progression.

Where ophthalmopathy was present, donors had moderate-to-severe activity, CAS ≥3, NOSPECS ≥4 and duration under 3 months. The TCR comes from an adult man with Graves' ophthalmopathy. The sequenced material came from peripheral blood.

For the CDR3, the DNA is TGTGCCAGCAGTCCCAGCGTTAATAGCAATCAGCCCCAGCATTTT. Translating gives CASSPSVNSNQPQHF. The rearrangement uses TRBV12-3 or TRBV12-4 and TRBJ1-5, with D hard to call. The CDR3 has 15 residues. Trimming cost V 5 bases and J 0 bases, with 11 bases left between them.